These 9 T cell receptor beta chains came from one sample sequenced in a study of blood T cell repertoires in COVID-19. Sequenced by immunoSEQ multiplex PCR; TCRdb stores in-frame clones only, minus some. The data contain 200,000 to 300,000 clones, about 80% of them singletons. Sequencing was done on a sample of peripheral blood. The receptors derive from a woman over 75 with acute or convalescent COVID-19.

The chain recombines TRBV5-1 with TRBJ2-3; D may be TRBD2 (5 bases). The CDR3 has 16 residues. The germline CDR1 and CDR2 sequences are SGHRS and YFSETQ. The ends were cut back, 0 bases at V and 2 bases at J, with 13 bases in the middle. CDR3 sequence (DNA): TGCGCCAGCAGCTTGGTGGTGGGAGACCCCACAGATACGCAGTATTTT. Protein product: CASSLVVGDPTDTQYF.

This chain connects TRBV3-1 (or the pseudogene TRBV3-2) to TRBJ1-2; possibly TRBD1 for D (5 bases). Trimming pared 2 bases from V and 5 bases from J, leaving 12 bases between. Germline CDR1 and CDR2: LGHDT and YNNKEL (reference sequence). The CDR3 spans 14 residues. The CDR3 region has the DNA TGTGCCAGCAGCCAAAGGGGCGCAGAGTATGGCTACACCTTC. It codes for CASSQRGAEYGYTF.

The rearrangement links TRBV27 to TRBJ2-7, with 7 positions matching TRBD2. J gave up 2 bases and V 5 bases, and 6 bases lay outside the gene matches. The CDR3 is made up of 14 amino acids. CDR1 and CDR2 from the germline V gene are MNHEY and SMNVEV (reference sequence). CDR3 nucleotide sequence: TGTGCCAGCAGTCCCTCGGGACTACCCTACGAGCAGTACTTC. It yields the protein CASSPSGLPYEQYF.

The chain recombines TRBV30 with TRBJ1-6, with a possible D match to TRBD1 (5 bases). The V and J ends lost 2 bases and 5 bases respectively, with 10 bases between them. CDR1 and CDR2 from the germline V gene are GTSNPN and SVGIG (reference sequence). The CDR3 consists of 14 residues. CDR3 loop: CAWSRGNNNSPLHF. CDR3 nucleotide sequence: TGTGCCTGGAGTCGGGGGAACAATAATTCACCCCTCCACTTT.

This chain joins TRBV19 and TRBJ2-1; weak D call: TRBD2 (6 bases). The CDR3 spans 20 residues. Germline lookup yields CDR1 LNHDA and CDR2 SQIVND (reference sequence). V was clipped by 8 bases and J by 5 bases, with 34 bases between them. The CDR3 region is CASSGWLAPTGGTHHNEQFF. The CDR3 region has the DNA TGTGCCAGTTCCGGGTGGCTAGCGCCGACCGGGGGAACACATCACAATGAGCAGTTCTTC.

Worth noting for this clone: This same CDR3 is encoded by further DNA sequences in the sample. The V and J genes are TRBV2 and TRBJ2-5, with 7 bases matching TRBD2. This CDR3 is built from 13 residues. V was pared by 3 bases and J by 5 bases, with 3 bases of the junction left unmatched. Germline assignment: CDR1 SNHLY and CDR2 FYNNEI. The CDR3 DNA reads as TGTGCCAGCAGTGATCGGGGAGGGGAGACCCAGTACTTC. It specifies CASSDRGGETQYF. The full variable domain, in which reference TRBV2 and TRBJ2-5 provide the parts outside the CDR3, is EPEVTQTPSHQVTQMGQEVILRCVPISNHLYFYWYRQILGQKVEFLVSFYNNEISEKSEIFDDQFSVERPDGSNFTLKIRSTKLEDSAMYFCASSDRGGETQYFGPGTRLLVL.

The V and J genes are TRBV5-4 and TRBJ2-7; 8 bases agree with TRBD2. The germline V gene encodes CDR1 SGHNT and CDR2 YYREEE (reference sequence). The CDR3 runs to 15 residues. After removal of 1 base from V and 7 bases from J, the junction contained 10 bases not matched to a gene. The CDR3 DNA reads as TGTGCCAGCAGCTTGTCCATAGCGGGGAATGGGGAGCAGTACTTC. Amino acids: CASSLSIAGNGEQYF.

The chain combines TRBV24-1 with TRBJ1-1, with TRBD1 matching over 10 bases. Trimming removed 3 bases from V and 6 bases from J; junction bases left unmatched: 9. Germline loops: CDR1 KGHDR, CDR2 SFDVKD. The CDR3 is made up of 16 amino acids. CDR3 region: CATSDTRQGAYPEAFF. DNA for the CDR3: TGTGCCACCAGTGATACCCGACAGGGGGCATACCCTGAAGCTTTCTTT.

This chain uses TRBV10-3 with TRBJ2-1; TRBD2 agrees at 9 bases. This CDR3 region has 15 residues. Germline lookup yields CDR1 ENHRY and CDR2 SYGVKD. Trimming cost V 3 bases and J 7 bases; bases outside gene matches: 7. The CDR3 DNA is TGTGCCATCAGTGATAAAGCGGGAGGTGGAAATGAGCAGTTCTTC. As protein: CAISDKAGGGNEQFF.